The present entry profiles one T cell receptor (beta chain) with its context. This sample is part of a study of cytomegalovirus exposure and HLA in healthy donors. The assay was immunoSEQ multiplex PCR, and TCRdb's table has in-frame clones only and misses some. The sample lists tens of thousands of clones, 95% to 97% seen once, with more than 0.9% in the top ten. Germline loops: CDR1 LGHNA, CDR2 YNFKEQ. The J segment lost 3 bases and the V segment lost 0 bases, leaving 16 bases of the junction unmatched. This CDR3 region has 20 residues. Sequences were obtained from PBMCs. This receptor was taken from a woman aged 18-29 years in good health and CMV-seronegative. The V call is TRBV4-2, the J call TRBJ2-3; 9 nucleotides match TRBD1. CDR3 nucleotide sequence: TGTGCCAGCAGCCAAGAGTGGGACAGGGTGTTTGGATACTGGACAGATACGCAGTATTTT. The encoded protein is CASSQEWDRVFGYWTDTQYF.